Following are 15 T cell receptor beta chains from one sample sequenced in a study of Ad26.COV2.S vaccination and SARS-CoV-2 variants. Treatment defined: 15 to 20 received Ad26.COV2.S at low or high dose, single or two shots; roughly 5 received placebo; per-sample allocation not given. On day 63 after the first injection, vaccine and placebo recipients gave samples. Clones were sequenced by immunoSEQ multiplex PCR, and TCRdb holds only the in-frame ones, with some missing. The sample carries 300,000 to 400,000 clones, around 81% recorded once. The sample was peripheral blood, taken in a trial of Ad26.COV2.S vaccine versus placebo. The receptors derive from a person between 18 and 65 years old who received the Ad26.COV2.S COVID-19 vaccine or a placebo.

The genes are TRBV20-1 and TRBJ1-5, with D unresolved. V gave up 3 bases and J gave up 1 base, with 10 bases separating them. The CDR3 length is 14 residues. Germline V gene lookup returns CDR1 DFQATT and CDR2 SNEGSKA (reference sequence). The CDR3 reads CSASGRSSNQPQHF. The CDR3 coding sequence is TGCAGTGCTAGTGGCAGGTCAAGCAATCAGCCCCAGCATTTT.

This chain uses TRBV14 with TRBJ1-6; 9 bases are a match to TRBD1. The CDR3 length is 16 residues. Germline assignment: CDR1 SGHDN and CDR2 FVKESK. V dropped 4 bases and J dropped 9; count of bases not matched to a gene: 10. DNA of the CDR3: TGTGCCAGCAGCCCCCTCGGAAAGGACAGGGGTTCACCCCTCCACTTT. It codes for CASSPLGKDRGSPLHF.

The chain links TRBV7-6 to TRBJ1-5; D is perhaps TRBD1 (6 bases). CDR3 length: 17 residues. V was shortened by 5 bases and J by 3 bases, with 20 bases between the two germline ends. Germline loops: CDR1 SGHVS, CDR2 FNYEAQ. Here the CDR3 DNA reads TGTGCCAGCAGCCCCAGGAGTGTGGGGGCTAACAATCAGCCCCAGCATTTT. Translating it yields CASSPRSVGANNQPQHF.

The chain combines TRBV7-9 with TRBJ1-5; D might be TRBD1 (6 bases). Germline loops: CDR1 SEHNR, CDR2 FQNEAQ (reference sequence). V lost 6 bases and J lost 7, with 13 bases in between. This CDR3 region has 13 residues. CDR3 loop: CASSAGAGQPQHF. The CDR3 DNA is TGTGCCAGCAGTGCAGGGGCAGGACAGCCCCAGCATTTT.

The V call is TRBV28, the J call TRBJ1-1, with TRBD1 matching 8 bases. V was pared by 5 bases and J by 3 bases, with 11 bases of the junction left unmatched. The CDR3 length is 16 residues. CDR1 is MDHEN and CDR2 is SYDVKM in the germline V gene. The CDR3 protein is CASSPTGGREDTEAFF. The DNA of the CDR3 is TGTGCCAGCAGTCCCACAGGGGGGAGGGAGGACACTGAAGCTTTCTTT.

V usage is TRBV28 and J usage is TRBJ1-5, with 10 nucleotides matching TRBD1. The length of the CDR3 is 14 residues. Germline CDR1 reads MDHEN; CDR2 reads SYDVKM. Trimming removed 8 bases from V and 1 base from J; junction bases left unmatched: 2. The DNA for the CDR3 is TGTGCCAGCCAGGACAGGGGGAGCAATCAGCCCCAGCATTTT. Residues: CASQDRGSNQPQHF.

The chain links TRBV18 to TRBJ2-2; 7 bases map to TRBD1. The CDR3 runs 15 residues. Looked up from germline, CDR1 is KGHSH and CDR2 is LQKENI. J lost 3 bases, V lost 5 bases, and 6 bases had no gene match. The CDR3 DNA sequence: TGTGCCAGCTCAACCCGGACAGGTCACACCGGGGAGCTGTTTTTT. Translated: CASSTRTGHTGELFF.

The rearrangement links TRBV12-5 to TRBJ1-5; possibly TRBD1 for D (5 bases). This CDR3 contains 17 residues. The ends were cut back, 0 bases at V and 1 base at J, with 13 bases in the middle. Germline V gives CDR1 LGHNT, CDR2 FRNRAP. This chain's CDR3 is CASGLVLTGLSNQPQHF. The CDR3 DNA reads TGTGCTAGTGGTTTGGTCCTAACAGGTTTGAGCAATCAGCCCCAGCATTTT. The whole variable domain, remainder taken from reference TRBV12-5 and TRBJ1-5, is DARVTQTPRHKVTEMGQEVTMRCQPILGHNTVFWYRQTMMQGLELLAYFRNRAPLDDSGMPKDRFSAEMPDATLATLKIQPSEPRDSAVYFCASGLVLTGLSNQPQHFGDGTRLSIL.

V usage is TRBV9 and J usage is TRBJ2-7; TRBD1 or TRBD2 may be the D gene (6 bases each). This CDR3 comprises 14 residues. Between the trimmed V and J ends, which lost 3 bases and 0 bases, there was a span of 10 bases. Germline CDR1 reads SGDLS; CDR2 reads YYNGEE. CDR3 in DNA: TGTGCCAGCAGCGCGGGGGACATCTCCTACGAGCAGTACTTC. Translated: CASSAGDISYEQYF.

This rearrangement joins TRBV27 to TRBJ1-2; 10 positions match TRBD1. After removal of 6 bases from V and 1 base from J, the junction contained 5 bases not matched to a gene. The germline V gene has CDR1 MNHEY and CDR2 SMNVEV (reference sequence). The CDR3 length is 15 residues. The CDR3 region has the DNA TGTGCCAGCAGAGACAGGGGGCAGATTAACTATGGCTACACCTTC. Translated, it gives CASRDRGQINYGYTF.

For the CDR3, the DNA is TGTGCCAGCTCACCCCGGGTTAACACTGAAGCTTTCTTT. It specifies CASSPRVNTEAFF. V and J are TRBV18 and TRBJ1-1; D gene uncertain. In germline, CDR1 is KGHSH, CDR2 LQKENI. The CDR3 covers 13 residues. V shed 3 bases and J shed 2 bases, with 7 bases lying between them.

The chain combines TRBV6-6 with TRBJ1-6; D ambiguous. V was cut by 4 bases and J by 4 bases, with 11 bases left in between. The CDR3 covers 15 residues. Germline CDR1 reads MNHNY; CDR2 reads SVGAGI (reference sequence). CDR3 in DNA: TGTGCCAGCAGTTGGGAAACAGTGTATAATTCACCCCTCCACTTT. Translating gives CASSWETVYNSPLHF.

The chain is built from TRBV6-5 and TRBJ1-2; D unclear. V lost 0 bases and J 2 bases, leaving 4 bases between the germline ends. Germline lookup yields CDR1 MNHEY and CDR2 SVGAGI. The CDR3 sequence is 13 residues long. CDR3 nucleotide sequence: TGTGCCAGCAGTTACTCGAGGAACTATGGCTACACCTTC. This codes for CASSYSRNYGYTF.

The CDR3 protein is CASSAGTGVGGNEQFF. The CDR3 DNA follows: TGTGCCAGCAGCGCCGGGACAGGCGTGGGCGGGAATGAGCAGTTCTTC. V gene TRBV28 combines with J gene TRBJ2-1, with 8 bases matching TRBD1. The junction had 14 bases not matched to a gene; V was cut back by 6 bases and J by 7 bases. The V gene's germline CDR1 is MDHEN and CDR2 SYDVKM. The CDR3 totals 16 residues.

The chain links TRBV7-9 to TRBJ1-2; D is unresolved. The CDR3 is 13 residues long. Germline V CDR1 and CDR2: SEHNR, FQNEAQ (reference sequence). With 5 bases removed from V and 3 bases from J, the gap between germline ends came to 10 bases. CDR3 amino acids: CASSPRPDYGYTF. The CDR3 DNA is TGTGCCAGCAGCCCCCGGCCCGACTATGGCTACACCTTC.